Each of the 10 T cell receptor beta chains below was sequenced from the same sample in a study of blood T cell repertoires in COVID-19 (dated by TCRdb to 2020 to 2021). The receptor library was made with the immunoSEQ multiplex PCR assay. TCRdb limited this immuneACCESS table to in-frame rearrangements with V and J called. A share of clones is missing; checked studies link under half to unresolved V genes, and the rest is unexplained. The sample table shows approximately 90,000 clones, and around 87% are seen once. The ten largest clones capture about a sixth of the sample. The sequenced material came from peripheral blood. These receptors originate from a human donor in a cohort sampled during active COVID-19.

The chain links TRBV18 to TRBJ1-3; D perhaps matches TRBD1 (6 bases). The CDR3 has 15 amino acids. Per the germline V gene, CDR1 is KGHSH and CDR2 is LQKENI. V lost 4 bases to trimming and J lost 0 bases, with 10 bases between them. CDR3 nucleotide sequence: TGTGCCAGCTCACATGAGACAGGCTCTGGAAACACCATATATTTT. Its protein is CASSHETGSGNTIYF.

In DNA form, the CDR3 reads TGTGCTAGTGGTTTGGTACAGGGCTTGAGCACAGATACGCAGTATTTT. It codes for CASGLVQGLSTDTQYF. The rearrangement uses TRBV12-5 and TRBJ2-3; maybe TRBD1 (6 bases). The germline V and J ends were trimmed by 0 bases and 0 bases, with 10 bases remaining between them. Germline V gives CDR1 LGHNT, CDR2 FRNRAP. CDR3 length: 16 amino acids.

This chain links TRBV30 with TRBJ2-1; 7 bases are a match to TRBD2. The CDR3 contains 14 residues. V shed 4 bases, J shed 10 bases, and the junction held 13 bases outside the gene matches. In germline, CDR1 is GTSNPN, CDR2 SVGIG (reference sequence). Here the CDR3 reads CAWTLFRGSGEQFF. CDR3 coding DNA: TGTGCCTGGACCCTATTTAGGGGTAGCGGGGAGCAGTTCTTC.

The chain combines TRBV19 with TRBJ2-7; TRBD2 agrees at 8 bases. V was pared by 5 bases and J by 3 bases, with 6 bases of the junction left unmatched. Germline V lookup: CDR1 LNHDA, CDR2 SQIVND (reference sequence). CDR3 length: 14 residues. The CDR3 spells CASSLGRGGYEQYF. CDR3 bases: TGTGCCAGTAGTCTGGGTCGGGGGGGCTACGAGCAGTACTTC. The variable domain in full, completed from reference TRBV19 and TRBJ2-7, reads DGGITQSPKYLFRKEGQNVTLSCEQNLNHDAMYWYRQDPGQGLRLIYYSQIVNDFQKGDIAEGYSVSREKKESFPLTVTSAQKNPTAFYLCASSLGRGGYEQYFGPGTRLTVT.

The chain couples TRBV5-1 to TRBJ1-2; no firm D call. This CDR3 has 14 residues. Germline V gene data show CDR1 as SGHRS and CDR2 as YFSETQ. Trimming stripped 6 bases from V and 0 bases from J, with 12 bases between. DNA for the CDR3: TGCGCCAGCACCCCCTCCCTAGCTAACTATGGCTACACCTTC. Amino acids: CASTPSLANYGYTF.

This CDR3 is CASSPTSRDAEAFF. CDR3 nucleotide sequence: TGTGCCAGCTCACCAACTAGCAGGGACGCTGAAGCTTTCTTT. This sequence joins TRBV18 and TRBJ1-1, with D tentatively TRBD1 (5 bases). Germline V gives CDR1 KGHSH, CDR2 LQKENI. V dropped 2 bases and J dropped 6 bases, with 13 bases sitting between them. The CDR3 is 14 residues long.

This clone has just a few counts. The V call is TRBV6-5, the J call TRBJ1-1; TRBD1 matches 11 bases. The germline CDR1 and CDR2 sequences are MNHEY and SVGAGI. The CDR3 totals 14 residues. J was trimmed by 1 base and V by 8 bases; bases with no gene match: 3. The CDR3 DNA sequence: TGTGCCAGCGAGGGACAGGGGGGGAACACTGAAGCTTTCTTT. Translating it yields CASEGQGGNTEAFF.

V is TRBV19 and J is TRBJ2-3; D unresolved. Germline-derived CDR1 and CDR2 are LNHDA and SQIVND (reference sequence). Trimming stripped 5 bases from V and 6 bases from J, with 3 bases between. This CDR3 is built from 10 residues. The CDR3 region is CASSSDTQYF. The CDR3 DNA is TGTGCCAGTAGTTCTGATACGCAGTATTTT.

The chain combines TRBV10-3 with TRBJ1-5; no reliable D call. This CDR3 is 14 amino acids long. The V gene lost 8 bases and the J gene lost 4 bases, with 15 bases spanning the gap. Per the germline V gene, CDR1 is ENHRY and CDR2 is SYGVKD. The CDR3 here is CAIAPRTGNQPQHF. DNA of the CDR3: TGTGCCATCGCCCCTAGGACGGGAAATCAGCCCCAGCATTTT.

V usage is TRBV25-1 and J usage is TRBJ2-5; the D gene is possibly TRBD2 (6 bases). Between the trimmed V and J ends, which lost 1 base and 5 bases, there was a span of 14 bases. In germline, CDR1 is MGHDK, CDR2 SYGVNS. The CDR3 spans 15 residues. The CDR3 reads CASSESWGDWETQYF. DNA for the CDR3: TGTGCCAGCAGTGAATCTTGGGGGGATTGGGAGACCCAGTACTTC.